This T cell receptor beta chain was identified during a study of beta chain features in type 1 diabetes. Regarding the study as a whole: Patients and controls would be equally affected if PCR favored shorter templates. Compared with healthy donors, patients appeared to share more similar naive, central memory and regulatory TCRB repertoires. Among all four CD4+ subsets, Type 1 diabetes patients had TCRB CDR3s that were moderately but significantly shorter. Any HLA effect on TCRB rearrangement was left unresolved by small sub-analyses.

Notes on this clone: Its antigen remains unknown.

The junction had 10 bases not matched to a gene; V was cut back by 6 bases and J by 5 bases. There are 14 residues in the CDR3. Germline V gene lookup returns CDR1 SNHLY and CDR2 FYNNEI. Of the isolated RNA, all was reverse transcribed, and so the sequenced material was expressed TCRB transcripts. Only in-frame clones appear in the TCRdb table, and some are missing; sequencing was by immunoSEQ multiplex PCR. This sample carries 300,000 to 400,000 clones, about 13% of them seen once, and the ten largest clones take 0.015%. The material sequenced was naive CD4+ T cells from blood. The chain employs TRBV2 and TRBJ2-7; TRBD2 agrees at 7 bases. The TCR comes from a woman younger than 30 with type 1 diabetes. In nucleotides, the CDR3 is TGTGCCAGCAGACAAGCGGGAAATCGCAACGAGCAGTACTTC. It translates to CASRQAGNRNEQYF.